This T cell receptor (beta chain) was sequenced during a study of cytomegalovirus exposure and HLA in healthy donors. Vbeta (60) and Jbeta (13) primers were used in the PCR. The table came from immunoSEQ multiplex PCR; TCRdb's copy has only in-frame clones and leaves some out. This table holds about 170,000 clones, about 80% found once. The CDR3 is made up of 16 amino acids. CDR1 is MNHNS, CDR2 SASEGT, per germline. V shed 4 bases and J 2 bases; nucleotides not matched to a gene: 8. The clonotype originates from a man aged 35 to 55 in good health and CMV-seropositive. The source material was PBMCs. The rearrangement uses TRBV6-1 and TRBJ1-3, with 7 bases fitting TRBD1. CDR3 sequence: CASSARETGAGNTIYF. DNA for the CDR3: TGTGCCAGCAGTGCACGAGAAACAGGGGCTGGAAACACCATATATTTT.